This T cell receptor (beta chain) is drawn from a study of regulatory T cells in long-lasting Graves disease. Whole-study context: Under 3 months of antithyroid drugs had been taken by newly diagnosed Graves' patients.

This clonotype was counted ten times or more. Time point specified: newly diagnosed GD, antithyroid drugs for less than 3 months. RNA extracted from PBMCs served as the sequencing template. Staff took roughly 9.6 milliliters of peripheral blood and put it into EDTA tubes. CDR3 regions were amplified by Arm-PCR using iRepertoire HTBI primers to build TCR beta libraries. TCRdb re-called the multiplex PCR reads through MiXCR, storing one row per CDR3 protein. Of 530,000 or so distinct CDR3 sequences in the sample, less than 15% were seen once. V was cut by 1 base and J by 6 bases, with 13 bases left in between. Germline values: CDR1 LNHDA, CDR2 SQIVND (reference sequence). The CDR3 runs 14 residues. The same sample was also used in a study of T cells in Graves' hyperthyroidism and ophthalmopathy. This second study notes: No ophthalmopathy progression within 18 months constituted stable Graves' hyperthyroidism. Blood held most thyroid clonotypes expanded above 0.001 frequency.

The rearrangement links TRBV19 to TRBJ2-7, with D unresolved. The receptor's source is a man aged 30 to 45 with Graves disease. Material: peripheral blood mononuclear cells (PBMCs), obtained at new diagnosis, from a patient treated with antithyroid drugs. CDR3 sequence: CASSIAGEVSEQYF. The CDR3 bases are TGTGCCAGTAGTATAGCAGGAGAGGTCTCCGAGCAGTACTTC.